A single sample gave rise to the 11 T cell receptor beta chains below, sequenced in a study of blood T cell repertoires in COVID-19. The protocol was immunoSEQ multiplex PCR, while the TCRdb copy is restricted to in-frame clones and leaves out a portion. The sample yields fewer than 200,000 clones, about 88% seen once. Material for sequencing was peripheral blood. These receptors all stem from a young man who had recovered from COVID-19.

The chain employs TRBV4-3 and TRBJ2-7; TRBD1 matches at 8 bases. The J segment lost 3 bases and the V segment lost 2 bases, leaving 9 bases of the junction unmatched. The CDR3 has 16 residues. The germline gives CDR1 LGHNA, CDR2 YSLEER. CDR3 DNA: TGCGCCAGCAGCCAACACCGCGGACAGGGCAACTACGAGCAGTACTTC. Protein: CASSQHRGQGNYEQYF.

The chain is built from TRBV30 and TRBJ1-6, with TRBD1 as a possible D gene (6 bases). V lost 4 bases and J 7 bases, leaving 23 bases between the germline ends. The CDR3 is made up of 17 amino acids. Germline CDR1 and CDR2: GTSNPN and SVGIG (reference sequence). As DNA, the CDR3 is TGTGCCTGGAAGGGGGAACCTCGATTCGGCGGAAATTCACCCCTCCACTTT. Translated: CAWKGEPRFGGNSPLHF. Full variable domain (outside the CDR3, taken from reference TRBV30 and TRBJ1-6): SQTIHQWPATLVQPVGSPLSLECTVEGTSNPNLYWYRQAAGRGLQLLFYSVGIGQISSEVPQNLSASRPQDRQFILSSKKLLLSDSGFYLCAWKGEPRFGGNSPLHFGNGTRLTVT.

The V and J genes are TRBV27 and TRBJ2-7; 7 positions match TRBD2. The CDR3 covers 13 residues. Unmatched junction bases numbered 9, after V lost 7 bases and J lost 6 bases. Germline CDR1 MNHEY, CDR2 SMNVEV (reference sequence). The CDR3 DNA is TGTGCCAGCAAAGAGTCGGGGGGAGGCGAGCAGTACTTC. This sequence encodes CASKESGGGEQYF.

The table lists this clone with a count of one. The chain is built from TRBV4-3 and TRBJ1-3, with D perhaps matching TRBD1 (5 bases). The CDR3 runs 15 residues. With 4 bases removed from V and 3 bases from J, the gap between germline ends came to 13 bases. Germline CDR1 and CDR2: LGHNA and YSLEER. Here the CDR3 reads CASSPFQGDGNTIYF. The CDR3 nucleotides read TGCGCCAGCAGCCCGTTCCAGGGTGATGGAAACACCATATATTTT.

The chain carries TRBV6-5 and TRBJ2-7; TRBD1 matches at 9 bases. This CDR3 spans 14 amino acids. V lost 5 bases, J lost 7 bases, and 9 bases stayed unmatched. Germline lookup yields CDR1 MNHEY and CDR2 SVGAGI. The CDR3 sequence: CASSLSQGAYEQYF. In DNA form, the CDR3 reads TGTGCCAGCAGTCTATCACAGGGGGCGTATGAGCAGTACTTC.

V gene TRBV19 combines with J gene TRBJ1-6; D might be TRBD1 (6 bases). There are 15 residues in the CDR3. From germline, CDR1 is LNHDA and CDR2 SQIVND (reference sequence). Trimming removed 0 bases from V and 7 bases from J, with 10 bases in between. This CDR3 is CASSIDGQPNSPLHF. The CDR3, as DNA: TGTGCCAGTAGTATAGACGGACAGCCGAATTCACCCCTCCACTTT.

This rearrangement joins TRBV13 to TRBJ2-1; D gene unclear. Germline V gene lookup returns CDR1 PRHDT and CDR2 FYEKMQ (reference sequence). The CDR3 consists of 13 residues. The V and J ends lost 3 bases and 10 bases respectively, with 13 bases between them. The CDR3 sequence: CASSFSAVWEQFF. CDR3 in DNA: TGTGCCAGCAGCTTCTCCGCGGTCTGGGAGCAGTTCTTC.

The CDR3 reads CASSLAGGGNEQFF. CDR3 in DNA: TGTGCCAGCAGCTTAGCGGGAGGAGGGAATGAGCAGTTCTTC. The V gene is TRBV7-2, the J gene TRBJ2-1; possibly TRBD2 for D (6 bases). Germline CDR1 and CDR2: SGHTA and FQGNSA. The CDR3 runs 14 residues. V was shortened by 0 bases and J by 7 bases, with 10 bases between the two germline ends.

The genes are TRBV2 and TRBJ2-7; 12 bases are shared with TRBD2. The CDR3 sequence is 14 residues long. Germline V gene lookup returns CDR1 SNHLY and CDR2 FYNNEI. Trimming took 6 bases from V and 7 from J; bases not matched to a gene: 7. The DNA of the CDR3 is TGTGCCAGCAGCGGACTAGCGGGACCCTGGGAGCAGTACTTC. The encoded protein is CASSGLAGPWEQYF.

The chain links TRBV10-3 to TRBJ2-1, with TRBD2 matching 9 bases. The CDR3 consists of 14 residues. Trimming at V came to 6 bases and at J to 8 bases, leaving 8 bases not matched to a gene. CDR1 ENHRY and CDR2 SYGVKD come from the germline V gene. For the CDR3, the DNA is TGTGCCATCAGGGGTAGCGGGAGCCAAGATGAGCAGTTCTTC. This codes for CAIRGSGSQDEQFF.

The DNA of the CDR3 is TGCAGCGTTGAAAAATGGCCCGCGAACACCGGGGAGCTGTTTTTT. Its translation: CSVEKWPANTGELFF. The genes are TRBV29-1 and TRBJ2-2; D not resolved. Germline-derived CDR1 and CDR2 are SQVTM and ANQGSEA. Trimming took off 2 bases at V and 0 bases at J, with 10 bases between the two ends. The CDR3 is 15 amino acids.